This TCR beta chain is from a study of preoperative IRX-2 immunotherapy in early breast cancer. The treatment here: preoperative locoregional IRX-2 cytokine immunotherapy. As regards this clone: The junction shows a germline mismatch at one end, possibly a read error.

Germline V gene lookup returns CDR1 SNHLY and CDR2 FYNNEI. This CDR3 region has 11 residues. Data came from immunoSEQ multiplex PCR; TCRdb stores just in-frame clones and leaves some out. The sample lists approximately 24,000 clones, 80% to 90% occurring once. The rearrangement links TRBV2 to TRBJ2-7; 7 nucleotides match TRBD2. Specimen: tumor tissue, collected after IRX-2 immunotherapy. This TCR was recovered from a human donor with breast cancer. The CDR3 DNA reads TGTGCCGGCAGCGGGGACTACGAGCAGTACTTC. Translation gives CAGSGDYEQYF.